Presented here are 12 T cell receptor beta chains from one specimen sequenced in a study of technical replicates of blood from several donors. Sequencing was performed with immunoSEQ multiplex PCR; in TCRdb, only in-frame clones are kept and a portion is missing. There are tens of thousands of clones in the sample; roughly 98% occur only once, and about 0.16% lies in the top ten. The specimen was T cells isolated from PBMCs. The origin of the receptors is a human donor in good health.

The chain combines TRBV6-1 with TRBJ1-5, with D possibly TRBD1 on 5 matching bases. Germline-derived CDR1 and CDR2 are MNHNS and SASEGT. V was cut by 5 bases and J by 1 base, with 12 bases left in between. The CDR3 sequence is 15 residues long. CDR3 DNA: TGTGCCAGCAGTTTGGACAAGGGGAGCAATCAGCCCCAGCATTTT. It translates to CASSLDKGSNQPQHF.

This sequence joins TRBV5-1 and TRBJ1-1; TRBD1 might be the D (5 bases). The CDR3 sequence is 19 residues long. Germline-derived CDR1 and CDR2 are SGHRS and YFSETQ. V lost 4 bases to trimming and J lost 6 bases, with 31 bases between them. CDR3 sequence: CASSVGTIIIGSGKSEAFF. DNA for the CDR3: TGCGCCAGCAGCGTGGGGACGATAATAATAGGTTCAGGGAAATCTGAAGCTTTCTTT. Complete variable domain (other parts from reference TRBV5-1 and TRBJ1-1): KAGVTQTPRYLIKTRGQQVTLSCSPISGHRSVSWYQQTPGQGLQFLFEYFSETQRNKGNFPGRFSGRQFSNSRSEMNVSTLELGDSALYLCASSVGTIIIGSGKSEAFFGQGTRLTVV.

The chain joins TRBV5-1 to TRBJ2-7; the D is unclear. Trimming took 0 bases from V and 0 from J, leaving 16 bases between them. Germline V gives CDR1 SGHRS, CDR2 YFSETQ. The CDR3 is made up of 17 amino acids. CDR3 region: CASSLGVIRSRSYEQYF. CDR3 DNA: TGCGCCAGCAGCTTGGGAGTTATTAGGAGCCGCTCCTACGAGCAGTACTTC.

V gene TRBV11-2 combines with J gene TRBJ2-7, with a tentative D call TRBD1 (6 bases). CDR1 is SGHAT, CDR2 FQNNGV, per germline. V gave up 6 bases and J gave up 2 bases, with 11 bases separating them. CDR3 length: 13 residues. The CDR3 DNA reads TGTGCCAGCAGTCCCCCAGGGGCCTACGAGCAGTACTTC. Protein sequence: CASSPPGAYEQYF.

In this sample, this clone turned up once. The chain has TRBV6-5 and TRBJ2-5, with 7 nucleotides matching TRBD2. Germline V gene lookup returns CDR1 MNHEY and CDR2 SVGAGI. The CDR3 is 15 amino acids. With V trimmed by 11 bases and J by 4 bases, 16 bases remained unmatched. CDR3 protein: CASLGGVRGSETQYF. The CDR3 DNA is TGTGCCTCCCTGGGGGGGGTGCGGGGGTCAGAGACCCAGTACTTC.

This chain uses TRBV11-1 with TRBJ2-7; 8 nucleotides match TRBD1. Per the germline V gene, CDR1 is SGHAT and CDR2 is FQDESV (reference sequence). The CDR3 consists of 13 residues. After removal of 1 base from V and 5 bases from J, the junction contained 1 base not matched to a gene. The DNA of the CDR3 is TGTGCCAGCAGCTTAGGACAGGGGAACGAGCAGTACTTC. Residues: CASSLGQGNEQYF.

This CDR3 is CASSFGVGVSYEQYF. The CDR3 DNA is TGTGCCAGCAGCTTTGGAGTCGGGGTTTCCTACGAGCAGTACTTC. The V call is TRBV11-3, the J call TRBJ2-7; a possible D gene is TRBD2 (5 bases). The CDR3 length is 15 residues. The V end lost 3 bases, the J end lost 1 base, and 13 bases lay between the germline ends. Germline CDR1 and CDR2: SGHNT and YENEEA.

The V gene is TRBV4-1, the J gene TRBJ1-2; 7 bases match TRBD1. Trimming took 1 base from V and 4 from J; bases not matched to a gene: 6. The CDR3 runs to 15 residues. Germline lookup yields CDR1 MGHRA and CDR2 YSYEKL. The CDR3 coding sequence is TGCGCCAGCAGCCAAGGAAAGGGACAGCCCTATGGCTACACCTTC. The encoded protein is CASSQGKGQPYGYTF.

The chain carries TRBV27 and TRBJ2-7; 8 positions agree with TRBD1. The CDR3 covers 13 residues. After removal of 3 bases from V and 5 bases from J, the junction contained 3 bases not matched to a gene. CDR1 is MNHEY, CDR2 SMNVEV, per germline (reference sequence). This CDR3 reads CASSFGRGHEQYF. CDR3 nucleotides: TGTGCCAGCAGTTTCGGCAGGGGGCACGAGCAGTACTTC.

The chain uses TRBV5-1 and TRBJ1-1; D remains unclear. The CDR3 length is 16 residues. V lost 4 bases and J 2 bases, leaving 18 bases between the germline ends. From germline, CDR1 is SGHRS and CDR2 YFSETQ. This CDR3 reads CASSPSGIRLNTEAFF. The CDR3 DNA reads as TGCGCCAGCAGCCCGAGCGGGATCCGGCTAAACACTGAAGCTTTCTTT.

CDR3 sequence (DNA): TGTGCCAGCAGTTACTCGGGCAGGGGAAGTCCCGAGCAGTACTTC. Its translation: CASSYSGRGSPEQYF. The chain carries TRBV6-5 and TRBJ2-7; D perhaps matches TRBD1 (6 bases). Germline assignment: CDR1 MNHEY and CDR2 SVGAGI. The CDR3 extends over 15 amino acids. Trimming left V 0 bases short and J 6 bases short, with 15 bases between.

The CDR3 here is CASSFPNNRGAGANVLTF. The CDR3, as DNA: TGTGCCAGCAGCTTCCCAAACAACAGGGGAGCTGGGGCCAACGTCCTGACTTTC. The rearrangement links TRBV7-9 to TRBJ2-6; 7 bases line up with TRBD1. Per the germline V gene, CDR1 is SEHNR and CDR2 is FQNEAQ (reference sequence). V dropped 3 bases and J dropped 2; count of bases not matched to a gene: 10. This CDR3 has 18 residues.